This is a list of T cell receptor beta chains from one sample in a study of vaccination and CD4 T cells after COVID-19. These receptors are not linked to any known antigen. TCRdb passed the PCR reads through MiXCR, listing each CDR3 protein once. The sample lists about 14,000 distinct CDR3 sequences; under 75% were seen once. The sample consisted of CD4+ T cells from blood, cultured in vitro. The receptors come from a human donor who had recovered from COVID-19. Both conserved end residues are trimmed from each CDR3. D genes are given only for firm matches. Clone size is given for some rows only: seen once, a few or many times, or a class if the clone is expanded.

CDR3aa: ATSRRGGEAVYGYT
d_gene: NA
abundance: few
v_gene: TRBV15
j_gene: TRBJ1-2

CDR3aa: SARDQGTEAF
d_gene: NA
abundance: NA
v_gene: TRBV20-1
j_gene: TRBJ1-1

CDR3aa: AWERHIDNSPLH
d_gene: NA
abundance: NA
v_gene: TRBV30
j_gene: TRBJ1-6

CDR3aa: ASSLASLRSSYEQY
d_gene: NA
abundance: once
v_gene: TRBV5-1
j_gene: TRBJ2-7

CDR3aa: ASSYGTRTDTQY
d_gene: NA
abundance: NA
v_gene: TRBV2
j_gene: TRBJ2-3

CDR3aa: ASSPTGNYGYT
d_gene: TRBD1
abundance: NA
v_gene: TRBV2
j_gene: TRBJ1-2

CDR3aa: ASSLEFVSGYT
d_gene: NA
abundance: few
v_gene: TRBV7-8
j_gene: TRBJ1-2

CDR3aa: SARVGGGGEAF
d_gene: TRBD1
abundance: NA
v_gene: TRBV20-1
j_gene: TRBJ1-1

CDR3aa: ATSDFGQGGNEQF
d_gene: TRBD2
abundance: NA
v_gene: TRBV24-1
j_gene: TRBJ2-1

CDR3aa: ASSSLSPGVKEY
d_gene: NA
abundance: NA
v_gene: TRBV7-8
j_gene: TRBJ2-7

CDR3aa: ASSRRWTTNTEAF
d_gene: NA
abundance: NA
v_gene: TRBV6-1
j_gene: TRBJ1-1

CDR3aa: ASSLGGTAGVRGSHEQY
d_gene: NA
abundance: NA
v_gene: TRBV5-1
j_gene: TRBJ2-7

CDR3aa: ASRPVGGREYTGELF
d_gene: TRBD2
abundance: large
v_gene: TRBV11-2
j_gene: TRBJ2-2

CDR3aa: ASSLVMGGNQPQH
d_gene: NA
abundance: NA
v_gene: TRBV27
j_gene: TRBJ1-5

CDR3aa: ASGITDAGFYGYT
d_gene: NA
abundance: once
v_gene: TRBV7-9
j_gene: TRBJ1-2

CDR3aa: AGRDRVSYEQY
d_gene: TRBD1
abundance: once
v_gene: TRBV2
j_gene: TRBJ2-7

CDR3aa: ASSLGGTGGFEQY
d_gene: TRBD1
abundance: NA
v_gene: TRBV5-1
j_gene: TRBJ2-7

CDR3aa: ASSYGGLGSYEQY
d_gene: NA
abundance: NA
v_gene: TRBV6-5
j_gene: TRBJ2-7

CDR3aa: SVGSPEVPYGYT
d_gene: NA
abundance: NA
v_gene: TRBV29-1
j_gene: TRBJ1-2

CDR3aa: SARDPAGGGDTQY
d_gene: TRBD2
abundance: NA
v_gene: TRBV20-1
j_gene: TRBJ2-3

CDR3aa: ASSLGLARETQY
d_gene: TRBD2
abundance: NA
v_gene: TRBV11-2
j_gene: TRBJ2-5

CDR3aa: ASRDRSHQKLF
d_gene: NA
abundance: NA
v_gene: TRBV25-1
j_gene: TRBJ1-4

CDR3aa: ASSEGPAEQY
d_gene: NA
abundance: NA
v_gene: TRBV2
j_gene: TRBJ2-7

CDR3aa: ACTGSTDTQY
d_gene: NA
abundance: NA
v_gene: TRBV30
j_gene: TRBJ2-3

CDR3aa: ASSLPTAGANVLT
d_gene: NA
abundance: NA
v_gene: TRBV28
j_gene: TRBJ2-6

CDR3aa: ASRQGSGYT
d_gene: TRBD1
abundance: few
v_gene: TRBV6-1
j_gene: TRBJ1-2

CDR3aa: ASSQLHSRGGQPQH
d_gene: NA
abundance: NA
v_gene: TRBV4-1
j_gene: TRBJ1-5

CDR3aa: ASSEGSSYNEQF
d_gene: NA
abundance: NA
v_gene: TRBV10-1
j_gene: TRBJ2-1

CDR3aa: ASSLNGGTEAF
d_gene: NA
abundance: few
v_gene: TRBV7-2
j_gene: TRBJ1-1

CDR3aa: ASRPALAGTEAF
d_gene: NA
abundance: few
v_gene: TRBV2
j_gene: TRBJ1-1

CDR3aa: ASSLTLESTEAF
d_gene: NA
abundance: NA
v_gene: TRBV7-8
j_gene: TRBJ1-1

CDR3aa: ASSEPYRAEQY
d_gene: NA
abundance: NA
v_gene: TRBV6-1
j_gene: TRBJ2-7